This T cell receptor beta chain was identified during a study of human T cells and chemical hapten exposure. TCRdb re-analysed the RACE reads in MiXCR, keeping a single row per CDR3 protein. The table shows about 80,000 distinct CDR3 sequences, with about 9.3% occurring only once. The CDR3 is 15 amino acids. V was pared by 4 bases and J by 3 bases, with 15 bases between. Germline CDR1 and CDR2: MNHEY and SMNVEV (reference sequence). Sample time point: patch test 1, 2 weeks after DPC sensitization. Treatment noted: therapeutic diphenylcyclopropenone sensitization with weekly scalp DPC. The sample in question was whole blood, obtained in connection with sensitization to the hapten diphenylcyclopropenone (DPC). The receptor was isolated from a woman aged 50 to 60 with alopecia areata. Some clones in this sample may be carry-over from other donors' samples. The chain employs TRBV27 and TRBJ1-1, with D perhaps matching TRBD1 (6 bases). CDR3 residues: CASSSRGGGDTEAFF. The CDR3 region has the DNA TGTGCCAGCAGTTCGAGGGGGGGAGGCGACACTGAAGCTTTCTTT.